This T cell receptor beta chain was sequenced during a study of control samples from healthy donors and cancer patients (dated by TCRdb to between 2020 and 2021). To prepare the library, the immunoSEQ multiplex PCR assay was applied. Not all clones reach the TCRdb copy of this immuneACCESS table, which keeps in-frame sequences only. Checked studies attribute under half of the gap to unresolved V genes and leave the rest unexplained. The sample has 60,000 to 75,000 clones on record, more than 70% of them singletons. The ten largest clones capture about 6% of the sample. For this clone: What this receptor recognizes is not known. Nothing much larger sits one base from this clone, and base qualities are not available.

This sequence originates from a man aged 60 to 75 with colorectal cancer. Sequencing input: PBMCs.

The CDR3 sequence is CASGIGNGYTF. DNA sequence: TGTGCCAGCGGAATCGGGAATGGCTACACCTTC. The chain is encoded by TRBV5-6 joined to TRBJ1-2; the D gene is unclear. Spanning cysteine to phenylalanine, the CDR3 consists of 11 amino acids. Only the CDR3 DNA stays, 33 bases, in frame from base 1. V is clipped by 7 bases and J by 6 bases, and the sequence between their germline boundaries is 10 bases long. The germline V gene sets CDR1 to SGHDT and CDR2 to YYEEEE.